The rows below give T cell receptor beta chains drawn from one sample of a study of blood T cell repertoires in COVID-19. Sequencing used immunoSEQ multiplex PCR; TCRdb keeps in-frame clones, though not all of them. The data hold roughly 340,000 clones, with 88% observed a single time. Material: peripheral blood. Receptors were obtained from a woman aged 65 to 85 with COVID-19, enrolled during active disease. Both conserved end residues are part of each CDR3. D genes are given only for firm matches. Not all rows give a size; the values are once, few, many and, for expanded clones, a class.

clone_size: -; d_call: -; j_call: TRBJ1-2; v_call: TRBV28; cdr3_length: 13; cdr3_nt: TGTGCCAGCAGTTTATTCGGGGAGGGCGGCTACACCTTC; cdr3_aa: CASSLFGEGGYTF
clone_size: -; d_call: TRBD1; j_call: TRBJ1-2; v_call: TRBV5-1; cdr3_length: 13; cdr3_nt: TGCGCCAGCAGCTATGGGACAGTGTATGGCTACACCTTC; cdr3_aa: CASSYGTVYGYTF
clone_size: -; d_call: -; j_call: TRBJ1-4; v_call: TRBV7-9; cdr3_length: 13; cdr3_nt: TGTGCCAGCCGGCGGGGGGAAGGGGAAAAACTGTTTTTT; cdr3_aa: CASRRGEGEKLFF
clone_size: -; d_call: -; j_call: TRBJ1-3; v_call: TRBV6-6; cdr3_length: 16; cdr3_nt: TGTGCCAGCAGTTACGTCCAGGCATACTCTGGAAACACCATATATTTT; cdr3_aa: CASSYVQAYSGNTIYF
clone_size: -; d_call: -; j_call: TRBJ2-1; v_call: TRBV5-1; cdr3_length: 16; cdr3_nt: TGCGCCAGCAGCTTGGTGGCAGGGATCTCCTACAATGAGCAGTTCTTC; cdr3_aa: CASSLVAGISYNEQFF
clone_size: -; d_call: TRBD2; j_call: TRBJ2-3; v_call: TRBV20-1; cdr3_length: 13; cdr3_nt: TGCAGTGCTAGTAGCGGGGGGGCAAAGACGCAGTATTTT; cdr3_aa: CSASSGGAKTQYF
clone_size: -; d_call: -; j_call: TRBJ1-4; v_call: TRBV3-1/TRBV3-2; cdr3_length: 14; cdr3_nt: TGTGCCAGCAGCCAAGATCTCGGCGGTGAAAAACTGTTTTTT; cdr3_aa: CASSQDLGGEKLFF
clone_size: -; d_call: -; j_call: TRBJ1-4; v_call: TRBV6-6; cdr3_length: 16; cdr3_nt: TGTGCCAGCAGCAAACAGGGCCATGCAACTAATGAAAAACTGTTTTTT; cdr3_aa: CASSKQGHATNEKLFF
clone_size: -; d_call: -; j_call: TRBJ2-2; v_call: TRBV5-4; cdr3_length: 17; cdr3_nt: TGTGCCAGCAGCTTGGCGGGGGGCCGCCTGAACACCGGGGAGCTGTTTTTT; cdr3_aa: CASSLAGGRLNTGELFF
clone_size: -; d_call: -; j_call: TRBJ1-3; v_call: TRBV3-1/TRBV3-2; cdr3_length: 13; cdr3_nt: TGTGCCAGCAGCCTCCAGACTGGAAACACCATATATTTT; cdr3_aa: CASSLQTGNTIYF
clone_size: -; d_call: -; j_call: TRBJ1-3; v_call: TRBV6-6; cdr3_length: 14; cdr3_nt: TGTGCCAGCAGCTCGACAGGACATGGAAACACCATATATTTT; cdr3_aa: CASSSTGHGNTIYF
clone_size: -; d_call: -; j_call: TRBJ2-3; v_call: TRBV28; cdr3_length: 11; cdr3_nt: TGTGCCAGCAGCGGGGCAGATACGCAGTATTTT; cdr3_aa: CASSGADTQYF
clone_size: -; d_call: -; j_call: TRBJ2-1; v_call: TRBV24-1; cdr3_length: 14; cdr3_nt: TGTGCCACCAGTGATCCCCAAATCGCGCATGAGCAGTTCTTC; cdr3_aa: CATSDPQIAHEQFF
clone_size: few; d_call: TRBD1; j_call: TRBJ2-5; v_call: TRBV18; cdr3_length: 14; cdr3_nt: TGTGCCAGCTCACCTGGACAGGGGATGGAGACCCAGTACTTC; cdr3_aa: CASSPGQGMETQYF
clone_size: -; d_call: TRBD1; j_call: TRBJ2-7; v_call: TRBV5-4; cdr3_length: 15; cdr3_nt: TGTGCCAGCAGCTTGGGGGGACAGGTGCTTCAGGAGCAGTACTTC; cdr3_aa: CASSLGGQVLQEQYF
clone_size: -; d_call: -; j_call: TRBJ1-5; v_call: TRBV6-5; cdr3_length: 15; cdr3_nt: TGTGCCAGCAGTTACATAGGGGGATCCAATCAGCCCCAGCATTTT; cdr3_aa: CASSYIGGSNQPQHF
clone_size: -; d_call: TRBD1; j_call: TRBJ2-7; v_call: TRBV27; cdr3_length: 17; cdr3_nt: TGTGCCAGCAGTTTAGTGCGACCGGGACAGAGCTCCTACGAGCAGTACTTC; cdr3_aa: CASSLVRPGQSSYEQYF
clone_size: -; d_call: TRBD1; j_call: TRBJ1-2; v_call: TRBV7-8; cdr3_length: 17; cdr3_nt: TGTGCCAGCAGCTTTACCGGGACAGGGGGTTCGAACTATGGCTACACCTTC; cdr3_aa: CASSFTGTGGSNYGYTF
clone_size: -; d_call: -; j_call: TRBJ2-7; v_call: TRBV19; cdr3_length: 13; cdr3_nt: TGTGCCAGTAGTATAGGCTTCCCCGGCGAGCAGTACTTC; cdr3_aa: CASSIGFPGEQYF
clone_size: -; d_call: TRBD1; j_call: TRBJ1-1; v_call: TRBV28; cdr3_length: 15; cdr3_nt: TGTGCCAGCCGGACAGGGGGCGAGTCGCGGACTGAAGCTTTCTTT; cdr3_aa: CASRTGGESRTEAFF
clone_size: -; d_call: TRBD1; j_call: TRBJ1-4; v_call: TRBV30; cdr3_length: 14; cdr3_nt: TGTGCCTGGAGTACCGGGACAGGGAATGAAAAACTGTTTTTT; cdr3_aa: CAWSTGTGNEKLFF
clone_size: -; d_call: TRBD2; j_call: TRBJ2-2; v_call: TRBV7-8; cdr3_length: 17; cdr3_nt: TGTGCCAGCACCCCTTCTAGTCTAGCGGGGGGTAACGGGGAGCTGTTTTTT; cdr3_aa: CASTPSSLAGGNGELFF
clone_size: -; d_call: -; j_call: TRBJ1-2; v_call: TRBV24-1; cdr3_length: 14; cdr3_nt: TGTGCCACCAGTGATTCGCAACGGGGGAGAGGCTACACCTTC; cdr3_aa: CATSDSQRGRGYTF
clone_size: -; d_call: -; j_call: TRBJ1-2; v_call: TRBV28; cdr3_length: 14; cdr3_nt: TGTGCCAGCAGTATCCTCGGGAGGGCTCATGGCTACACCTTC; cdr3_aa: CASSILGRAHGYTF
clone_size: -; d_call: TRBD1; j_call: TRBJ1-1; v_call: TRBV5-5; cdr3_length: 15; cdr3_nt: TGTGCCAGCAGCTTTTCCGGGACAGGGGACACTGAAGCTTTCTTT; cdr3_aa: CASSFSGTGDTEAFF
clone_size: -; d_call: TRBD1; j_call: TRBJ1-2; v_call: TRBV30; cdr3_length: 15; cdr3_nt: TGTGCCTGGAGTGTAGGACCCGACAGGGCCTATGGCTACACCTTC; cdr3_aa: CAWSVGPDRAYGYTF
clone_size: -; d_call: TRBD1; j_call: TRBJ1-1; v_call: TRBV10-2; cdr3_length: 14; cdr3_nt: TGCGCCAGCAGCTTGGGACAGGGGAACACTGAAGCTTTCTTT; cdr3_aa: CASSLGQGNTEAFF
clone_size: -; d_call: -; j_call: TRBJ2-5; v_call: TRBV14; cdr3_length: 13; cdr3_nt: TGTGCCAGCAGCCAAGATGAGGGGGTGACCCAGTACTTC; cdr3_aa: CASSQDEGVTQYF
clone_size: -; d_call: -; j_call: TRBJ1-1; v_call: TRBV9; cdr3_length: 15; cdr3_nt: TGTGCCAGCAGCGCCGACCGTGAGGGAGGCACTGAAGCTTTCTTT; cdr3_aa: CASSADREGGTEAFF
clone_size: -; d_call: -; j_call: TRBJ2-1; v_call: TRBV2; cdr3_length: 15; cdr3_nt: TGTGCCAGCTCAAGCGGGTCCAGTTTTTACAATGAGCAGTTCTTC; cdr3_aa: CASSSGSSFYNEQFF
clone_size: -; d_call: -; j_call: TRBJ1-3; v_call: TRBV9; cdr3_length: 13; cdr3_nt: TGTGCCAGCAGCGTAACAGGTCGCAACACCATATATTTT; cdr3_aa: CASSVTGRNTIYF
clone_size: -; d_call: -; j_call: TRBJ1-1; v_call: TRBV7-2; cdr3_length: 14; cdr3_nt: TGTGCCAGCAGCCATTCTTCGGGGTACACTGAAGCTTTCTTT; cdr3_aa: CASSHSSGYTEAFF
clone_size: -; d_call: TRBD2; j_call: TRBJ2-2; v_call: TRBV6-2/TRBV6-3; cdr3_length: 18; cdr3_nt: TGTGCCAGCAGTTCCCTCGCGGGGGGGCCAAGGCTTATCGGGGAGCTGTTTTTT; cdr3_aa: CASSSLAGGPRLIGELFF
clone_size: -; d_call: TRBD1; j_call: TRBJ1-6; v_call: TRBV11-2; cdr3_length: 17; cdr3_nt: TGTGCCAGCAGCTCAACTTCAGGGGGCATATATAATTCACCCCTCCACTTT; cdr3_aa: CASSSTSGGIYNSPLHF
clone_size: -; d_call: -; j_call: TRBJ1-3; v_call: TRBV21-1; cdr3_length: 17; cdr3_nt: TGTGCCAGCAGCAAAGAAGTATGTCTATACTCTGGAAACACCATATATTTT; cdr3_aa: CASSKEVCLYSGNTIYF
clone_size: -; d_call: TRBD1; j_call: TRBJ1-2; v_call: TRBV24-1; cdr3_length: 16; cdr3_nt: TGTGCCACCAGTGAGGCCGGGACAGGGGGCATCTATGGCTACACCTTC; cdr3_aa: CATSEAGTGGIYGYTF
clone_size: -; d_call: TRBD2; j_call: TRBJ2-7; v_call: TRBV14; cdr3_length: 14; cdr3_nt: TGTGCCAGCAGCCAATATAGCGGGGGGTACGAGCAGTACTTC; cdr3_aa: CASSQYSGGYEQYF
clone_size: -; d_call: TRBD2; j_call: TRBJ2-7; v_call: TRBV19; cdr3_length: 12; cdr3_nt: TGTGCCAGTAGTACTGGGACTAGCGGGGCCCTCTTC; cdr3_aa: CASSTGTSGALF
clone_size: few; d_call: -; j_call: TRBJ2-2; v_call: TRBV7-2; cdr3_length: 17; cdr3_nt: TGTGCCAGCAGCGGCAATCCCTGGCAGGGGCCCACCGGGGAGCTGTTTTTT; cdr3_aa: CASSGNPWQGPTGELFF
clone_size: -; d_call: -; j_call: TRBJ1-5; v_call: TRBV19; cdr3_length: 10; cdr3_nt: TGTGCCAGTTCATATCAGCCCCAGCATTTT; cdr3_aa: CASSYQPQHF
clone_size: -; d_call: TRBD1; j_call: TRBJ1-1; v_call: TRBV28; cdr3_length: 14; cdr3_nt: TGTGCCAGCAGTTTAATCCCCGGACAGGGTGAAGCTTTCTTT; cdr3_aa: CASSLIPGQGEAFF
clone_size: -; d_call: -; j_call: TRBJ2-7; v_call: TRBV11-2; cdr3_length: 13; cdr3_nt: TGTGCCAGCAGACCGGGGAGCTCCTACGAGCAGTACTTC; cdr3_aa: CASRPGSSYEQYF
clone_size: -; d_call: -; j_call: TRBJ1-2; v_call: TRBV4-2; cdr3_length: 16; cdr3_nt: TGTGCCAGCAGCCAAGATCAGGGCTCCTCTAACTATGGCTACACCTTC; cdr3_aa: CASSQDQGSSNYGYTF
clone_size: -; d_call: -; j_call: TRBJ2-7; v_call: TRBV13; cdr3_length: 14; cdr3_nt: TGTGCCAGCAGCTCCGGGGACTTCACCTACGAGCAGTACTTC; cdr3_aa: CASSSGDFTYEQYF
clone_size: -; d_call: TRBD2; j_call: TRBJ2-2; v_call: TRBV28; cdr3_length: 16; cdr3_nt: TGTGCCAGCAGTTGGAGGGGACTAACCAACACCGGGGAGCTGTTTTTT; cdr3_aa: CASSWRGLTNTGELFF
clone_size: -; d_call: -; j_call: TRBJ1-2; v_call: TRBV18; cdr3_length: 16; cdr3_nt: TGTGCCAGCTCACCAATCCCTAGCAATGGAGGGTATGGCTACACCTTC; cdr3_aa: CASSPIPSNGGYGYTF
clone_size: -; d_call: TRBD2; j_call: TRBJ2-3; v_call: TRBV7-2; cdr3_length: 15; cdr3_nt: TGTGCCAGCAGACCGGGACTAGCGGTGATGGGTACGCAGTATTTT; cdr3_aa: CASRPGLAVMGTQYF
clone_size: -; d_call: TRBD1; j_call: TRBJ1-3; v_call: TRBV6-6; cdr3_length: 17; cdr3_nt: TGTGCCAGCAGTCGGAAACCGGGACAGGGAGTGGGCAACACCATATATTTT; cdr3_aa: CASSRKPGQGVGNTIYF